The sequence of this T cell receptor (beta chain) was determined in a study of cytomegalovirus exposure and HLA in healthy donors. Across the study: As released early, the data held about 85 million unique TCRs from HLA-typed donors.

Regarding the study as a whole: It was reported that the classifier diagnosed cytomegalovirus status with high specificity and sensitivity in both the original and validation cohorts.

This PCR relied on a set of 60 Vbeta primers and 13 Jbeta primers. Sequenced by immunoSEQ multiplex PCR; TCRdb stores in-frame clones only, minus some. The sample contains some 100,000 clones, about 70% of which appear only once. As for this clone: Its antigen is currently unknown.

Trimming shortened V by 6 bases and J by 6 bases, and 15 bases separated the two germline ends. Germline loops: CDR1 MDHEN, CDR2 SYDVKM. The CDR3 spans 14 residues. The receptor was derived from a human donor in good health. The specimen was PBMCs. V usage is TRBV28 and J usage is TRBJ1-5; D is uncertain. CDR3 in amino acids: CASRSVGEGQPQHF. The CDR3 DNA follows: TGTGCCAGCAGATCCGTTGGGGAGGGTCAGCCCCAGCATTTT.